Listed below are T cell receptor beta chains from one sample, sequenced in a study of blood T cells in healthy people across ages. From the 5' RACE reads, TCRdb called clonotypes with MiXCR, one entry per CDR3 protein. This table holds hundreds of thousands of distinct CDR3 sequences, under 65% found once. The sample consisted of blood. All receptors come from a woman of 80 years or more in good health. Each CDR3 is given with its conserved first and last residue. The D gene is left open where the match is weak. Some rows have no size entry. The others give once, few or many, or a class for an expanded clone.

size: few
J: TRBJ2-7
V: TRBV21-1
D: NA
CDR3: CATRTGPYEQYF
DNA: TGTGCCACCCGGACAGGGCCCTACGAGCAGTACTTC

size: NA
J: TRBJ2-3
V: TRBV6-6
D: TRBD2
CDR3: CASSHLGGTTDTQYF
DNA: TGTGCCAGCAGTCACCTCGGGGGGACGACAGATACGCAGTATTTT

size: once
J: TRBJ2-7
V: TRBV2
D: NA
CDR3: CASSDTGRGQGEQYF
DNA: TGTGCCAGCAGTGACACTGGTAGGGGACAAGGCGAGCAGTACTTC

size: once
J: TRBJ2-7
V: TRBV29-1
D: TRBD1
CDR3: CSVRTGAPREQYF
DNA: TGCAGCGTTAGGACAGGGGCCCCTCGCGAGCAGTACTTC

size: NA
J: TRBJ2-3
V: TRBV5-1
D: TRBD1
CDR3: CASSDRTGGMTDTQYF
DNA: TGCGCCAGCAGCGACCGGACAGGGGGCATGACAGATACGCAGTATTTT

size: NA
J: TRBJ2-7
V: TRBV6-2/TRBV6-3
D: NA
CDR3: CASSQPTPTYKQYF
DNA: TGTGCCAGCAGCCAACCGACTCCTACCTACAAGCAGTACTTC

size: NA
J: TRBJ2-7
V: TRBV6-2/TRBV6-3
D: TRBD2
CDR3: CASSYSRTSGFSYEQYF
DNA: TGTGCCAGCAGTTACTCGCGGACTAGCGGATTCTCCTACGAGCAGTACTTC

size: NA
J: TRBJ2-1
V: TRBV6-2/TRBV6-3
D: TRBD2
CDR3: CASRPLAGTYNEQFF
DNA: TGTGCCAGCAGACCTCTAGCGGGGACCTACAATGAGCAGTTCTTC

size: few
J: TRBJ2-7
V: TRBV12-3/TRBV12-4
D: NA
CDR3: CASRRGFYYNEQYF
DNA: TGTGCCAGCAGGAGGGGTTTTTACTACAATGAGCAGTACTTC

size: NA
J: TRBJ2-7
V: TRBV6-1
D: NA
CDR3: CANSEGPGSGEQYF
DNA: TGTGCCAACAGTGAAGGTCCAGGGTCCGGCGAGCAGTACTTC

size: once
J: TRBJ1-2
V: TRBV20-1
D: NA
CDR3: CSASTQSANYGYTF
DNA: TGCAGTGCTAGCACCCAATCAGCTAACTATGGCTACACCTTC

size: NA
J: TRBJ2-5
V: TRBV12-3/TRBV12-4
D: TRBD1
CDR3: CASKPQGVETQYF
DNA: TGTGCCAGCAAACCCCAGGGGGTAGAGACCCAGTACTTC

size: many
J: TRBJ2-1
V: TRBV6-6
D: NA
CDR3: CASSFTGEQFF
DNA: TGTGCCAGCAGTTTCACGGGTGAGCAGTTCTTC

size: NA
J: TRBJ1-5
V: TRBV19
D: TRBD1
CDR3: CASRDRDNQPQHF
DNA: TGTGCCAGTAGGGACAGGGACAATCAGCCCCAGCATTTT

size: many
J: TRBJ1-2
V: TRBV20-1
D: NA
CDR3: CSARDGANYGYTF
DNA: TGCAGTGCTAGGGACGGGGCTAACTATGGCTACACCTTC

size: many
J: TRBJ2-7
V: TRBV5-1
D: TRBD2
CDR3: CASSLGGSISNEQYF
DNA: TGCGCCAGCAGCTTGGGCGGGAGTATAAGCAACGAGCAGTACTTC

size: few
J: TRBJ2-1
V: TRBV15
D: NA
CDR3: CATSRINNEQFF
DNA: TGTGCCACCAGCAGAATTAACAATGAGCAGTTCTTC

size: NA
J: TRBJ2-5
V: TRBV20-1
D: TRBD2
CDR3: CSARDLMVGGNEQYF
DNA: TGCAGTGCTAGAGATTTAATGGTGGGGGGGAATGAGCAGTACTTC

size: few
J: TRBJ2-5
V: TRBV12-3/TRBV12-4
D: TRBD2
CDR3: CASSLNGRDQETQYF
DNA: TGTGCCAGCAGTTTAAACGGGAGGGACCAAGAGACCCAGTACTTC

size: many
J: TRBJ1-2
V: TRBV28
D: NA
CDR3: CASSSSGGNGYTF
DNA: TGTGCCAGCAGTTCATCGGGGGGCAATGGCTACACCTTC

size: many
J: TRBJ2-7
V: TRBV6-2/TRBV6-3
D: TRBD1
CDR3: CASSNPPGQGTYEQYF
DNA: TGTGCCAGCAGCAACCCCCCGGGACAGGGAACCTACGAGCAGTACTTC

size: NA
J: TRBJ2-7
V: TRBV7-2
D: TRBD2
CDR3: CASSVGTSLSYNEQYF
DNA: TGTGCCAGCAGTGTCGGGACTAGCCTATCCTACAATGAGCAGTACTTC

size: NA
J: TRBJ1-2
V: TRBV5-1
D: NA
CDR3: CASGTYNYGYTF
DNA: TGCGCCAGCGGGACCTATAACTATGGCTACACCTTC

size: few
J: TRBJ1-1
V: TRBV7-2
D: NA
CDR3: CASSRFRDLEKAFF
DNA: TGTGCCAGCAGCCGGTTCCGGGACCTAGAGAAAGCTTTCTTT

size: many
J: TRBJ2-1
V: TRBV5-1
D: TRBD1
CDR3: CASSQRQGNNEQFF
DNA: TGCGCCAGCAGCCAACGACAGGGAAACAATGAGCAGTTCTTC

size: NA
J: TRBJ2-5
V: TRBV7-2
D: TRBD2
CDR3: CASSLKRGEGETQYF
DNA: TGTGCCAGCAGCTTAAAGCGGGGGGAGGGGGAGACCCAGTACTTC

size: many
J: TRBJ2-5
V: TRBV14
D: TRBD1
CDR3: CASSQGQGEETQYF
DNA: TGTGCCAGCAGCCAAGGGCAGGGGGAAGAGACCCAGTACTTC

size: NA
J: TRBJ1-1
V: TRBV5-1
D: NA
CDR3: CASSLRGEVNTEAFF
DNA: TGCGCCAGCAGCCTGCGGGGGGAAGTGAACACTGAAGCTTTCTTT

size: NA
J: TRBJ1-2
V: TRBV5-1
D: NA
CDR3: CASSLETGTSGYTF
DNA: TGCGCCAGCAGCTTGGAAACCGGGACTAGTGGCTACACCTTC

size: NA
J: TRBJ2-7
V: TRBV2
D: NA
CDR3: CASGPQGYNEQYF
DNA: TGTGCCAGCGGACCCCAGGGGTACAATGAGCAGTACTTC

size: NA
J: TRBJ2-5
V: TRBV20-1
D: TRBD1
CDR3: CSARDGTGTYVQYF
DNA: TGCAGTGCTAGAGATGGGACAGGAACCTACGTGCAGTACTTC

size: few
J: TRBJ2-5
V: TRBV5-1
D: NA
CDR3: CASSLGGGSANEQYF
DNA: TGCGCCAGCAGCTTGGGAGGCGGGTCAGCAAATGAGCAGTACTTC

size: few
J: TRBJ2-5
V: TRBV7-6
D: TRBD2
CDR3: CASSLWTSGSQETQYF
DNA: TGTGCCAGCAGCTTATGGACTAGCGGTTCACAAGAGACCCAGTACTTC

size: NA
J: TRBJ2-7
V: TRBV12-3/TRBV12-4
D: NA
CDR3: CASSTLARSSYEQYF
DNA: TGTGCCAGCAGTACCCTCGCGCGGAGCTCCTACGAGCAGTACTTC

size: NA
J: TRBJ1-2
V: TRBV12-3/TRBV12-4
D: NA
CDR3: CASVLVEGLYGYTF
DNA: TGTGCCAGCGTGTTGGTCGAGGGACTCTATGGCTACACCTTC

size: NA
J: TRBJ2-2
V: TRBV30
D: NA
CDR3: CASQTWGCTGELFF
DNA: TGTGCCTCTCAGACTTGGGGCTGCACCGGGGAGCTGTTTTTT

size: medium-sized
J: TRBJ2-7
V: TRBV25-1
D: TRBD2
CDR3: CASSGGLAGENEQYF
DNA: TGTGCCAGCAGTGGAGGACTAGCGGGAGAAAACGAGCAGTACTTC

size: many
J: TRBJ2-1
V: TRBV5-1
D: NA
CDR3: CASSPYSLDEQFF
DNA: TGCGCCAGCAGTCCGTATAGCCTCGATGAGCAGTTCTTC

size: many
J: TRBJ1-2
V: TRBV5-1
D: NA
CDR3: CASSASGTTNYGYTF
DNA: TGCGCCAGCAGCGCCTCCGGGACAACTAACTATGGCTACACCTTC

size: NA
J: TRBJ2-2
V: TRBV7-2
D: TRBD2
CDR3: CASSSPRGGNSNTGELFF
DNA: TGTGCCAGCAGCTCGCCTCGGGGGGGTAACTCGAACACCGGGGAGCTGTTTTTT

size: once
J: TRBJ2-3
V: TRBV12-3/TRBV12-4
D: NA
CDR3: CASSRDPPATQYF
DNA: TGTGCCAGCAGTCGGGACCCCCCCGCTACGCAGTATTTT

size: NA
J: TRBJ2-5
V: TRBV2
D: NA
CDR3: CASSADSSEQYF
DNA: TGTGCCAGCAGTGCCGACAGTTCTGAGCAGTACTTC

size: NA
J: TRBJ2-1
V: TRBV28
D: TRBD1
CDR3: CASSLGTGSYNKQFF
DNA: TGTGCCAGCAGCCTAGGGACAGGTTCCTACAATAAGCAGTTCTTC

size: NA
J: TRBJ1-4
V: TRBV6-1
D: NA
CDR3: CASSERGRGLFF
DNA: TGTGCCAGCAGTGAACGGGGACGGGGACTGTTTTTT

size: NA
J: TRBJ1-1
V: TRBV10-3
D: TRBD1
CDR3: CAISERQGSPEAFF
DNA: TGTGCCATCAGTGAACGACAGGGTAGCCCTGAAGCTTTCTTT

size: NA
J: TRBJ2-7
V: TRBV27
D: NA
CDR3: CASSPRGTGLYEQYF
DNA: TGTGCCAGCAGTCCCAGAGGAACAGGGCTATACGAGCAGTACTTC

size: once
J: TRBJ2-7
V: TRBV6-1
D: TRBD1
CDR3: CASMRTGSSYEQYF
DNA: TGTGCCAGCATGAGGACAGGGAGCTCCTACGAGCAGTACTTC

size: NA
J: TRBJ2-4
V: TRBV20-1
D: NA
CDR3: CSARDHRGTAKNIQYF
DNA: TGCAGTGCTAGAGATCACCGGGGAACGGCCAAAAACATTCAGTACTTC

size: few
J: TRBJ1-2
V: TRBV5-1
D: NA
CDR3: CASSLAGGATASNYGYTF
DNA: TGCGCCAGCAGCTTGGCCGGGGGGGCGACAGCCTCTAACTATGGCTACACCTTC